This T cell receptor (beta chain) was captured in a study of control samples from healthy donors and cancer patients. Sequencing used immunoSEQ multiplex PCR; TCRdb keeps in-frame clones, though not all of them. The data contain about 140,000 clones, roughly nine tenths of them singletons. The CDR3 contains 12 residues. V was cut by 6 bases and J by 5 bases, with 11 bases left in between. Looked up from germline, CDR1 is SQVTM and CDR2 is ANQGSEA. The sequencing sample was made of blood. This clonotype was sampled from a woman aged 25 to 39 in good health. V gene TRBV29-1 combines with J gene TRBJ1-5; D not certain. The CDR3 nucleotides read TGCAGCGTCCGTCAGAGGCATCAGCCCCAGCATTTT. It yields the protein CSVRQRHQPQHF.